Below, 31 T cell receptor beta chains from the same sample are listed, as sequenced in a study of vaccination and CD4 T cells after COVID-19. Cultured CD4+ T-cell DNA underwent Oncomine TCR Beta short-read sequencing. Using its own MiXCR run on the PCR reads, TCRdb lists one record per CDR3 protein. The sample has fewer than 30,000 distinct CDR3 sequences; 50% to 65% are singletons. Their recognized antigens are unknown. Sample treatment: roughly 10-day PBMC culture with coronavirus spike peptide pools or control peptides (ViraFEST assay). The sequencing here drew on CD4+ T cells from blood, cultured in vitro, taken before SARS-CoV-2 vaccination. The source of these receptors is a human donor who received a COVID-19 vaccine.

V is TRBV25-1 and J is TRBJ1-2; a weak D match, TRBD1 (5 bases). Trimming removed 2 bases from V and 6 bases from J, with 10 bases in between. Germline V gene data show CDR1 as MGHDK and CDR2 as SYGVNS. This CDR3 comprises 13 residues. CDR3 in amino acids: CASSEPGGDGYTF. The CDR3 coding sequence is TGTGCCAGCAGTGAACCCGGGGGGGATGGCTACACCTTC.

This clonotype occurred once. CDR3 DNA sequence: TGTGCCAGCAGGACACAGGGAATTAACTATGGCTACACCTTC. The encoded protein is CASRTQGINYGYTF. The chain employs TRBV7-9 and TRBJ1-2, with D maybe TRBD1 (6 bases). CDR3 size: 14 residues. V shed 6 bases and J shed 1 base, with 12 bases lying between them. CDR1 is SEHNR and CDR2 is FQNEAQ in the germline V gene (reference sequence).

This chain links TRBV5-4 with TRBJ2-5, with TRBD1 matching over 7 bases. The CDR3 totals 15 residues. J lost 0 bases, V lost 4 bases, and 6 bases had no gene match. Germline V CDR1 and CDR2: SGHNT, YYREEE (reference sequence). The DNA for the CDR3 is TGTGCCAGCAGCCTGCCGGACAGGTACCAAGAGACCCAGTACTTC. Translating it yields CASSLPDRYQETQYF.

This chain uses TRBV7-8 with TRBJ1-1, with a weak D call TRBD1 (6 bases). V was pared by 5 bases and J by 2 bases, with 18 bases between. Germline values: CDR1 SGHVS, CDR2 FQNEAQ. This CDR3 region has 16 residues. This CDR3 is CASSPRSPRGNTEAFF. The CDR3 DNA reads TGTGCCAGCAGCCCAAGATCCCCCAGGGGAAACACTGAAGCTTTCTTT.

The genes are TRBV7-9 and TRBJ1-5; D possibly corresponds to TRBD1 (5 bases). The CDR3 covers 13 residues. Deletions cut 4 bases from V and 7 bases from J, with 11 bases between. Germline loops: CDR1 SEHNR, CDR2 FQNEAQ (reference sequence). The CDR3 DNA is TGTGCCAGCAGCTCAACAGGTCCCCAGCCCCAGCATTTT. Protein sequence: CASSSTGPQPQHF.

The count of this clonotype is one. The chain employs TRBV12-5 and TRBJ1-2; D not resolved. Trimming shortened V by 5 bases and J by 4 bases, and 11 bases separated the two germline ends. The CDR3 runs to 13 residues. The V gene's germline CDR1 is LGHNT and CDR2 FRNRAP. The CDR3 protein is CASGIRVAYGYTF. In DNA form, the CDR3 reads TGTGCTAGTGGTATTAGGGTAGCCTATGGCTACACCTTC.

In DNA form, the CDR3 reads TGTGCCAGCAGTGAAGCGAGCGGGTCGTATTCACCCCTCCACTTT. Translation gives CASSEASGSYSPLHF. The chain couples TRBV6-1 to TRBJ1-6, with unresolved D. V gave up 0 bases and J gave up 8 bases, with 11 bases separating them. This CDR3 spans 15 amino acids. Per the germline V gene, CDR1 is MNHNS and CDR2 is SASEGT.

V usage is TRBV6-5 and J usage is TRBJ2-5; possible D gene TRBD1, 6 bases. This CDR3 spans 13 amino acids. Trimming shortened V by 6 bases and J by 5 bases, and 13 bases separated the two germline ends. Germline loops: CDR1 MNHEY, CDR2 SVGAGI. The CDR3 nucleotides read TGTGCCAGCAGCTACAGGGTGGTGGAGACCCAGTACTTC. This codes for CASSYRVVETQYF.

The chain has TRBV30 and TRBJ2-2; D may be TRBD1 (6 bases). CDR1 GTSNPN and CDR2 SVGIG come from the germline V gene (reference sequence). Trimming pared 0 bases from V and 1 base from J, leaving 12 bases between. CDR3 length: 16 amino acids. The CDR3 sequence is CAWSVRGQLNTGELFF. DNA for the CDR3: TGTGCCTGGAGTGTACGAGGACAGCTGAACACCGGGGAGCTGTTTTTT. Drawing the rest from reference TRBV30 and TRBJ2-2, the complete variable domain is SQTIHQWPATLVQPVGSPLSLECTVEGTSNPNLYWYRQAAGRGLQLLFYSVGIGQISSEVPQNLSASRPQDRQFILSSKKLLLSDSGFYLCAWSVRGQLNTGELFFGEGSRLTVL.

V and J are TRBV19 and TRBJ2-2; 7 bases are shared with TRBD1. J gave up 1 base and V 6 bases, and 2 bases lay outside the gene matches. The CDR3 consists of 14 residues. CDR1 and CDR2 (germline): LNHDA, SQIVND (reference sequence). The CDR3 reads CASSRTGNTGELFF. For the CDR3, the DNA is TGTGCCAGTAGCCGGACAGGGAACACCGGGGAGCTGTTTTTT.

There are a few counts of this clonotype. The chain combines TRBV25-1 with TRBJ1-5; D is unclear. The CDR3 consists of 13 residues. V was trimmed by 3 bases and J by 7 bases, leaving 10 bases between them. Per germline, CDR1 MGHDK and CDR2 SYGVNS. The CDR3 nucleotides are TGTGCCAGCAGTGACTACGGGTGGCAGCCCCAGCATTTT. Translating gives CASSDYGWQPQHF.

The chain employs TRBV2 and TRBJ1-6, with D possibly TRBD1 on 5 matching bases. The CDR3 runs 18 residues. Trimming pared 1 base from V and 7 bases from J, leaving 20 bases between. Germline CDR1 SNHLY, CDR2 FYNNEI. The CDR3 sequence: CASSEERFRGVPNSPLHF. Here the CDR3 DNA reads TGTGCCAGCAGTGAAGAGCGATTTAGGGGAGTGCCCAATTCACCCCTCCACTTT. The full variable domain, its missing parts supplied by reference TRBV2 and TRBJ1-6, is EPEVTQTPSHQVTQMGQEVILRCVPISNHLYFYWYRQILGQKVEFLVSFYNNEISEKSEIFDDQFSVERPDGSNFTLKIRSTKLEDSAMYFCASSEERFRGVPNSPLHFGNGTRLTVT.

This clonotype was picked up a small number of times. The gene calls are TRBV6-1 and TRBJ1-5, with unresolved D. This CDR3 spans 15 amino acids. The V gene lost 8 bases and the J gene lost 2 bases, with 16 bases spanning the gap. Germline CDR1 reads MNHNS; CDR2 reads SASEGT. The CDR3 sequence is CASSSEGGRNQPQHF. The CDR3 DNA reads TGTGCCAGCTCGTCGGAGGGCGGGCGCAATCAGCCCCAGCATTTT.

The V gene is TRBV5-8, the J gene TRBJ2-1, with TRBD1 matching 9 bases. The CDR3 spans 13 residues. The germline gives CDR1 SGHTS, CDR2 YDEGEE. With 3 bases clipped from V and 9 bases from J, the junction kept 4 bases outside the gene matches. The CDR3 is CASSSDRGGEQFF. The CDR3 DNA sequence: TGTGCCAGCAGCTCGGACAGGGGAGGTGAGCAGTTCTTC.

The chain links TRBV19 to TRBJ2-7, with 9 bases fitting TRBD1. There are 15 residues in the CDR3. V was clipped by 4 bases and J by 2 bases; unmatched bases: 6. Germline V gene sequence: CDR1 LNHDA, CDR2 SQIVND (reference sequence). CDR3 sequence reads: CASSRGQGLTYEQYF. For the CDR3, the DNA is TGTGCCAGTAGTAGGGGACAGGGACTTACCTACGAGCAGTACTTC.

Only a few counts were recorded for this clonotype. In DNA form, the CDR3 reads TGTGCCAGCAGTGAAAGAGCGGGGGGGCCCACAGATACGCAGTATTTT. Its protein product is CASSERAGGPTDTQYF. The V gene is TRBV2, the J gene TRBJ2-3, with 10 positions matching TRBD2. The CDR3 is 16 residues long. CDR1 SNHLY and CDR2 FYNNEI come from the germline V gene. V lost 2 bases and J lost 2; bases outside the gene matches: 4.

The chain is built from TRBV6-1 and TRBJ1-5; the D is unclear. CDR3 length: 14 residues. V was shortened by 2 bases and J by 5 bases, with 10 bases between the two germline ends. Germline V gene lookup returns CDR1 MNHNS and CDR2 SASEGT. CDR3 amino acids: CASSERYKDQPQHF. Here the CDR3 DNA reads TGTGCCAGCAGTGAACGGTATAAAGATCAGCCCCAGCATTTT.

This chain uses TRBV7-2 with TRBJ2-7; 8 bases are a match to TRBD1. Germline CDR1 and CDR2: SGHTA and FQGNSA. This CDR3 is 12 amino acids long. V trimming: 3 bases; J trimming: 7 bases; junction bases outside the gene matches: 2. The CDR3 DNA reads as TGTGCCAGCAGCTTCAGGGGGCGAGAGCAGTACTTC. Amino acids: CASSFRGREQYF.

The chain's CDR3 is CASSYVRGFSEQFF. DNA of the CDR3: TGTGCCAGCAGTTACGTACGGGGGTTCAGTGAGCAGTTCTTC. The V gene is TRBV6-2 or TRBV6-3, the J gene TRBJ2-1, with D possibly being TRBD2 (6 bases). The germline V gene has CDR1 MNHEY and CDR2 SVGEGT. Trimming removed 2 bases from V and 9 bases from J, with 14 bases in between. The CDR3 spans 14 residues.

V gene TRBV6-1 combines with J gene TRBJ1-1; unclear D gene. V was clipped by 7 bases and J by 4 bases, with 16 bases between them. There are 14 residues in the CDR3. Per germline, CDR1 MNHNS and CDR2 SASEGT. The CDR3 DNA follows: TGTGCCAGCACCAACCCCGCGGGCCCCACTGAAGCTTTCTTT. This codes for CASTNPAGPTEAFF.

The chain links TRBV7-9 to TRBJ2-7; TRBD2 matches 8 bases. With V trimmed by 3 bases and J by 5 bases, 12 bases remained unmatched. The CDR3 loop spans 16 amino acids. Per the germline V gene, CDR1 is SEHNR and CDR2 is FQNEAQ (reference sequence). The CDR3 nucleotides are TGTGCCAGCAGCTTTTTGGCTGGACTAGCCCACAACGAGCAGTACTTC. Protein: CASSFLAGLAHNEQYF.

The chain recombines TRBV3-1 with TRBJ2-7; 8 positions agree with TRBD1. Trimming took 4 bases from V and 1 from J; bases not matched to a gene: 6. From germline, CDR1 is LGHDT and CDR2 YNNKEL (reference sequence). There are 15 residues in the CDR3. The CDR3 here is CASSPRRQGSYEQYF. In DNA form, the CDR3 reads TGTGCCAGCAGCCCCCGTAGACAGGGGTCCTACGAGCAGTACTTC.

This clonotype was found a few times. The chain couples TRBV30 to TRBJ1-2; D might be TRBD1 (5 bases). This CDR3 region has 13 residues. V lost 2 bases and J lost 6, with 13 bases in between. Germline V gene sequence: CDR1 GTSNPN, CDR2 SVGIG (reference sequence). CDR3 sequence (DNA): TGTGCCTGGAGTCTCGCAGGGACGGATGGCTACACCTTC. Residues: CAWSLAGTDGYTF.

V gene TRBV2 combines with J gene TRBJ2-3; TRBD1 agrees at 12 bases. There are 15 residues in the CDR3. J lost 5 bases, V lost 6 bases, and 6 bases had no gene match. Germline CDR1 and CDR2: SNHLY and FYNNEI. Written as DNA, the CDR3 is TGTGCCAGCAGCGGGACAGGGGGCGAGTTAGATACGCAGTATTTT. Encoded protein: CASSGTGGELDTQYF. Based on the CDR3 plus reference TRBV2 and TRBJ2-3, the full variable domain is EPEVTQTPSHQVTQMGQEVILRCVPISNHLYFYWYRQILGQKVEFLVSFYNNEISEKSEIFDDQFSVERPDGSNFTLKIRSTKLEDSAMYFCASSGTGGELDTQYFGPGTRLTVL.

The chain combines TRBV19 with TRBJ1-5, with D tentatively TRBD1 (6 bases). Deletions cut 1 base from V and 2 bases from J, with 9 bases between. Germline loops: CDR1 LNHDA, CDR2 SQIVND (reference sequence). The CDR3 is 15 residues long. The chain's CDR3 is CASSIAGDGNQPQHF. The CDR3 DNA follows: TGTGCCAGTAGTATAGCAGGGGATGGCAATCAGCCCCAGCATTTT.

The gene calls are TRBV5-4 and TRBJ1-1; perhaps TRBD1 as D (6 bases). The V gene lost 1 base and the J gene lost 7 bases, with 11 bases spanning the gap. The CDR3 runs 13 residues. CDR1 SGHNT and CDR2 YYREEE come from the germline V gene (reference sequence). The CDR3, as DNA: TGTGCCAGCAGCTTGACAGGGCTGGATGAAGCTTTCTTT. Encoded protein: CASSLTGLDEAFF.

The rearrangement uses TRBV19 and TRBJ2-1; 11 bases agree with TRBD1. The CDR3 sequence is 15 residues long. Germline trimming cut 4 bases from V and 8 bases from J; bases unmatched to any gene: 7. Germline assignment: CDR1 LNHDA and CDR2 SQIVND (reference sequence). This CDR3 is CASSTWTGGVDEQFF. CDR3 nucleotide sequence: TGTGCCAGTAGTACGTGGACAGGGGGCGTCGATGAGCAGTTCTTC.

V and J are TRBV20-1 and TRBJ2-5; 9 bases agree with TRBD1. There are 15 residues in the CDR3. V gave up 4 bases and J gave up 5 bases; unmatched junction bases: 11. CDR1 and CDR2 (germline): DFQATT, SNEGSKA (reference sequence). The CDR3 bases are TGCAGTGCTATACCGGGACAGGGCCTTATGGAGACCCAGTACTTC. Translated: CSAIPGQGLMETQYF.

The chain recombines TRBV19 with TRBJ2-3, with D possibly TRBD2 on 6 matching bases. Germline loops: CDR1 LNHDA, CDR2 SQIVND (reference sequence). This CDR3 contains 14 residues. V lost 5 bases and J lost 7, with 16 bases in between. The CDR3 is CASSPPPSGHTQYF. As DNA, the CDR3 is TGTGCCAGTAGTCCACCACCAAGCGGGCATACGCAGTATTTT.

The CDR3, as DNA: TGTGCCAGCAGCCGACAGGGGGCCCGGGAGACCCAGTACTTC. This codes for CASSRQGARETQYF. The chain uses TRBV12-3 or TRBV12-4 and TRBJ2-5, with 10 bases fitting TRBD1. This CDR3 contains 14 residues. The V and J ends lost 6 bases and 5 bases, in that order; junction bases with no gene match: 6.

This clonotype was observed once. The chain is built from TRBV2 and TRBJ2-7; a possible D gene is TRBD2 (7 bases). Per the germline V gene, CDR1 is SNHLY and CDR2 is FYNNEI. V lost 8 bases, J lost 1 base, and 24 bases lay in between. The CDR3 has 17 amino acids. CDR3 in amino acids: CASRGAIRRGRSYEQYF. CDR3 DNA sequence: TGTGCCAGCCGGGGGGCGATTAGGCGGGGACGTTCCTACGAGCAGTACTTC. The whole variable domain, filled in from reference TRBV2 and TRBJ2-7, reads EPEVTQTPSHQVTQMGQEVILRCVPISNHLYFYWYRQILGQKVEFLVSFYNNEISEKSEIFDDQFSVERPDGSNFTLKIRSTKLEDSAMYFCASRGAIRRGRSYEQYFGPGTRLTVT.